The clone carrying this TCR beta chain was detected once. This entry is derived from a study of cytomegalovirus exposure and HLA in healthy donors. This CDR3 has 15 residues. Germline values: CDR1 LNHNV, CDR2 YYDKDF (reference sequence). The ends were cut back, 0 bases at V and 2 bases at J, with 10 bases in the middle. The PCR ran on 60 Vbeta and 13 Jbeta primers. Assay used: immunoSEQ multiplex PCR; TCRdb lists only in-frame clones, some missing. The sample contains around 130,000 clones, roughly 66% of which appear only once. The specimen sequenced was PBMCs. The sequence was obtained from a woman between 55 and 75 years old in good health and CMV-seronegative. V is TRBV15 and J is TRBJ2-5, with a possible D match to TRBD1 (6 bases). Here the CDR3 reads CATSRDLGGQETQYF. The CDR3 bases are TGTGCCACCAGCAGAGATCTAGGGGGTCAAGAGACCCAGTACTTC.